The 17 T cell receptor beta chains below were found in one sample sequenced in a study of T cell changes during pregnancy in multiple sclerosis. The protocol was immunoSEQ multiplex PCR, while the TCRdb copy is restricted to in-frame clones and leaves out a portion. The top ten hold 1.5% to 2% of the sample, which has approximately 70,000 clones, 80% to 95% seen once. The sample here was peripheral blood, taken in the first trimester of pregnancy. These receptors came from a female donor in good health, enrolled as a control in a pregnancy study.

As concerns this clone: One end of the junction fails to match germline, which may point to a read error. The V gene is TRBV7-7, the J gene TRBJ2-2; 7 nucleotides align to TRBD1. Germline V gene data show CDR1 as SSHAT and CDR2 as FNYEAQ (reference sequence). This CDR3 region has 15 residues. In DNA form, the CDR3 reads TGTGCTAGCAGCCCGGCGACAGGGTTCACCGGGGAGCTGTTTTTT. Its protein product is CASSPATGFTGELFF.

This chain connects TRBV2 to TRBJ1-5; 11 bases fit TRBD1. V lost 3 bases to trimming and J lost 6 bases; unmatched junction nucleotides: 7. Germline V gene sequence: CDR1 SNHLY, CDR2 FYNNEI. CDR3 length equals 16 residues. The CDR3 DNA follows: TGTGCCAGCAGTGATCGGACAGGGGGCATGGTTCAGCCCCAGCATTTT. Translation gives CASSDRTGGMVQPQHF.

CDR3 sequence (DNA): TGCAGCGTTGAAGTACAGGTCTACAATGAGCAGTTCTTC. Translation: CSVEVQVYNEQFF. The rearrangement uses TRBV29-1 and TRBJ2-1; perhaps TRBD1 as D (5 bases). Germline V gene lookup returns CDR1 SQVTM and CDR2 ANQGSEA. The CDR3 length is 13 residues. V shed 1 base and J shed 3 bases, with 7 bases lying between them.

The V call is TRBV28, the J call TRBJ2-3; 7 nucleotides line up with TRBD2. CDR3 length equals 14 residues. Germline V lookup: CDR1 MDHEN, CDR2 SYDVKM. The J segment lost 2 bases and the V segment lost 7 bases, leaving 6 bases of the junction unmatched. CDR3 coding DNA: TGTGCCAGCATTCGGACTAGTTCCACAGATACGCAGTATTTT. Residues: CASIRTSSTDTQYF.

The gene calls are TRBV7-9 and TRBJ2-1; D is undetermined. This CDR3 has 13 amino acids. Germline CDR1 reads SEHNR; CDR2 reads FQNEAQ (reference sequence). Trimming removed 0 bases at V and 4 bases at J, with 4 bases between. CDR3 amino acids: CASSLATYNEQFF. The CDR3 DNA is TGTGCCAGCAGCTTAGCTACTTACAATGAGCAGTTCTTC.

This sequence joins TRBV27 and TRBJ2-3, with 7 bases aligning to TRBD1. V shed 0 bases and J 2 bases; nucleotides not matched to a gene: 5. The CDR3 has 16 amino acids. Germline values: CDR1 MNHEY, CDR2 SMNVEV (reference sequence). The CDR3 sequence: CASSLSLDRPTDTQYF. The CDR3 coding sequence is TGTGCCAGCAGTTTATCGCTGGACAGGCCCACAGATACGCAGTATTTT.

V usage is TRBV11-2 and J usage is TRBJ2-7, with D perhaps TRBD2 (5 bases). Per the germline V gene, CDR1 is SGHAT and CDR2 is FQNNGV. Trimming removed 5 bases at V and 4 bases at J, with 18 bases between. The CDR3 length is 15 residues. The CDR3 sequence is CASSPGGRGGYEQYF. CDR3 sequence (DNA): TGTGCCAGCAGCCCCGGAGGCCGAGGTGGGTACGAGCAGTACTTC.

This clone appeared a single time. The CDR3 DNA is TGTGCCAGCAGCCCTAGAAGGGGGAGAGGGCGCCACACTGAAGCTTTCTTT. This encodes CASSPRRGRGRHTEAFF. This sequence joins TRBV5-6 and TRBJ1-1, with a possible D match to TRBD1 (6 bases). Germline CDR1 reads SGHDT; CDR2 reads YYEEEE. V was clipped by 4 bases and J by 3 bases, with 22 bases between them. The CDR3 is made up of 17 amino acids. The variable domain in full, with the rest retrieved from reference TRBV5-6 and TRBJ1-1, is DAGVTQSPTHLIKTRGQQVTLRCSPKSGHDTVSWYQQALGQGPQFIFQYYEEEERQRGNFPDRFSGHQFPNYSSELNVNALLLGDSALYLCASSPRRGRGRHTEAFFGQGTRLTVV.

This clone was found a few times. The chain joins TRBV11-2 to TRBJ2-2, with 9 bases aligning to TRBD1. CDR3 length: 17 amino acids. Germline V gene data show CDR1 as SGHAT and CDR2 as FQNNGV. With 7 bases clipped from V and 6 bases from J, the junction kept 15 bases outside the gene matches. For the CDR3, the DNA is TGTGCCAGCACCTTGACAGGGGGTCTTGGCTTGTCCGGGGAGCTGTTTTTT. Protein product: CASTLTGGLGLSGELFF.

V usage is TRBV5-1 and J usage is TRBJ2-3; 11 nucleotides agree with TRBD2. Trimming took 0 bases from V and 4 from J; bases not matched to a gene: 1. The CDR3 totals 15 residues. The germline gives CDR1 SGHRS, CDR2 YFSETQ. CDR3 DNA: TGCGCCAGCAGCTTGGTAGCGGGAGGGGCAGATACGCAGTATTTT. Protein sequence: CASSLVAGGADTQYF.

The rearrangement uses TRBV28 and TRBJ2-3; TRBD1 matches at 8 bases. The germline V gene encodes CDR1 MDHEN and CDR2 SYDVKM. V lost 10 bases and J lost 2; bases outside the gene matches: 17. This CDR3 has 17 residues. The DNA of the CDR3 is TGTGCCACAAGCCAGGGGGCATGGGATACTATCACAGATACGCAGTATTTT. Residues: CATSQGAWDTITDTQYF.

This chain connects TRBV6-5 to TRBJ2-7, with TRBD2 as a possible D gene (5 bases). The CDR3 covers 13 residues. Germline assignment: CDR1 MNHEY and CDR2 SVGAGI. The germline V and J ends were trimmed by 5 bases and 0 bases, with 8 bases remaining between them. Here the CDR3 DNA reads TGTGCCAGCAGTAGGGAGAGCTCCTACGAGCAGTACTTC. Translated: CASSRESSYEQYF.

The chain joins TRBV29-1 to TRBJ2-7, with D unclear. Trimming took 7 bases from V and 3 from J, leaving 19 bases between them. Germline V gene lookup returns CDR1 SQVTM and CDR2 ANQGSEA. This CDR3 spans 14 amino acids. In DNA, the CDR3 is TGCAGCGCCGTTCCCGACTTGCTAAACTACGAGCAGTACTTC. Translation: CSAVPDLLNYEQYF.

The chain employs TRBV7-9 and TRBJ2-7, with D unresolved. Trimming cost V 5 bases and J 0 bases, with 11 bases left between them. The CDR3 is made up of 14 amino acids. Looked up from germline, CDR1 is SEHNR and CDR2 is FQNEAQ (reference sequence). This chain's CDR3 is CASSPRGNSYEQYF. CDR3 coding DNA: TGTGCCAGCAGCCCGCGCGGCAACTCCTACGAGCAGTACTTC.

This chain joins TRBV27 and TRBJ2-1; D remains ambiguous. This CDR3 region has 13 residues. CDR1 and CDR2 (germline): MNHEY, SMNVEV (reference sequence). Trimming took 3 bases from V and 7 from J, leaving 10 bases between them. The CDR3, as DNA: TGTGCCAGCAGTTTGCAGACTGAGAATGAGCAGTTCTTC. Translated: CASSLQTENEQFF.

CDR3 DNA: TGCGCCAGCAGCTTTAGGGACAGGGGGTACGGCTACACCTTC. This translates into CASSFRDRGYGYTF. The chain is built from TRBV5-1 and TRBJ1-2; 11 nucleotides match TRBD1. CDR1 is SGHRS and CDR2 is YFSETQ in the germline V gene. CDR3 size: 14 residues. Losses at the gene ends were 2 bases for V and 8 bases for J; bases not matched to a gene: 5.

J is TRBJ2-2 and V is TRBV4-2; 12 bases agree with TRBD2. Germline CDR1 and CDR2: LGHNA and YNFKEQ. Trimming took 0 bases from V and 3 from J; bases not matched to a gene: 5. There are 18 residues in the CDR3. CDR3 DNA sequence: TGTGCCAGCAGCCAAGAACTAGCGGGAGGTTCGGACACCGGGGAGCTGTTTTTT. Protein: CASSQELAGGSDTGELFF.